Listed below are T cell receptor beta chains from one sample, sequenced in a study of CD8 T cells in ankylosing spondylitis. Each CDR3 protein gets one entry after TCRdb re-called the 5' RACE reads with MiXCR. The table lists 750,000 to 850,000 distinct CDR3 sequences, 10% to 15% of them singletons, with 0.45% to 0.6% in the top ten. The sequencing input was blood, either unsorted or a sorted T cell fraction (not recorded which). Every receptor here comes from a male donor with ankylosing spondylitis. The CDR3 runs from the conserved cysteine through the conserved F or W. Each record gives: V gene, J gene, D gene, clone size, CDR3 protein, CDR3 DNA. D genes are given only for firm matches. The size of a clone is reported for some rows only, either as once, few or many, or as a class for expanded clones.

V gene: TRBV20-1; J gene: TRBJ1-5; D gene: NA; clone size: NA; CDR3 protein: CSASAGLHQPQHF; CDR3 DNA: TGCAGTGCTAGTGCGGGACTTCATCAGCCCCAGCATTTT
V gene: TRBV7-9; J gene: TRBJ2-7; D gene: NA; clone size: NA; CDR3 protein: CASSLVRVSGYEQYF; CDR3 DNA: TGTGCCAGCAGCTTAGTGAGGGTATCTGGCTACGAGCAGTACTTC
V gene: TRBV15; J gene: TRBJ1-3; D gene: NA; clone size: NA; CDR3 protein: CATSRSTGAGNTIYF; CDR3 DNA: TGTGCCACCAGCAGATCTACGGGGGCGGGAAACACCATATATTTT
V gene: TRBV27; J gene: TRBJ1-1; D gene: NA; clone size: NA; CDR3 protein: CASSFDFEGTTEAFF; CDR3 DNA: TGTGCCAGCAGTTTCGATTTTGAGGGGACCACTGAAGCTTTCTTT
V gene: TRBV24-1; J gene: TRBJ2-1; D gene: TRBD2; clone size: NA; CDR3 protein: CATSGGTSDSYNEQFF; CDR3 DNA: TGTGCCACCAGTGGTGGGACTAGCGACTCCTACAATGAGCAGTTCTTC
V gene: TRBV12-3/TRBV12-4; J gene: TRBJ2-5; D gene: TRBD2; clone size: many; CDR3 protein: CASSPTSGETQYF; CDR3 DNA: TGTGCCAGCAGCCCGACTAGCGGAGAGACCCAGTACTTC
V gene: TRBV28; J gene: TRBJ1-1; D gene: NA; clone size: NA; CDR3 protein: CASSLSSGGGRAFF; CDR3 DNA: TGTGCCAGCAGTTTAAGTTCTGGGGGCGGGAGAGCTTTCTTT
V gene: TRBV20-1; J gene: TRBJ1-2; D gene: NA; clone size: many; CDR3 protein: CSAAGQLYGYTF; CDR3 DNA: TGCAGTGCTGCGGGACAACTCTATGGCTACACCTTC
V gene: TRBV5-1; J gene: TRBJ2-1; D gene: TRBD2; clone size: NA; CDR3 protein: CASSLVQVASGSINEQFF; CDR3 DNA: TGCGCCAGCAGCTTGGTTCAGGTTGCGAGCGGGAGCATCAATGAGCAGTTCTTC
V gene: TRBV20-1; J gene: TRBJ2-1; D gene: NA; clone size: many; CDR3 protein: CSAREGAGNEQFF; CDR3 DNA: TGCAGTGCTAGAGAGGGGGCAGGGAATGAGCAGTTCTTC
V gene: TRBV12-3/TRBV12-4; J gene: TRBJ1-1; D gene: TRBD1; clone size: few; CDR3 protein: CASSYWTGLMNTEAFF; CDR3 DNA: TGTGCCAGCAGTTACTGGACAGGGCTCATGAACACTGAAGCTTTCTTT
V gene: TRBV4-3; J gene: TRBJ2-5; D gene: NA; clone size: NA; CDR3 protein: CASSPQGGGTQYF; CDR3 DNA: TGCGCCAGCAGCCCGCAGGGAGGGGGGACCCAGTACTTC
V gene: TRBV29-1; J gene: TRBJ1-2; D gene: TRBD1; clone size: NA; CDR3 protein: CSVWDSGIYTF; CDR3 DNA: TGCAGCGTTTGGGACAGCGGAATCTACACCTTC
V gene: TRBV20-1; J gene: TRBJ2-7; D gene: NA; clone size: NA; CDR3 protein: CSARDGGYWGEQYF; CDR3 DNA: TGCAGTGCTAGAGATGGAGGGTATTGGGGCGAGCAGTACTTC
V gene: TRBV20-1; J gene: TRBJ2-2; D gene: NA; clone size: NA; CDR3 protein: CSATLGPLSGELFF; CDR3 DNA: TGCAGTGCTACCTTAGGGCCCTTGTCAGGGGAGCTGTTTTTT
V gene: TRBV5-5; J gene: TRBJ2-7; D gene: NA; clone size: NA; CDR3 protein: CASSLLSGTAYYEQYF; CDR3 DNA: TGTGCCAGCAGCCTATTATCCGGGACGGCGTACTACGAGCAGTACTTC
V gene: TRBV7-2; J gene: TRBJ1-2; D gene: NA; clone size: many; CDR3 protein: CASSLEPGIGYTF; CDR3 DNA: TGTGCCAGCAGCTTGGAACCGGGTATCGGCTACACCTTC
V gene: TRBV19; J gene: TRBJ1-3; D gene: NA; clone size: few; CDR3 protein: CASSRQLAGNTIYF; CDR3 DNA: TGTGCCAGTAGTAGACAACTAGCAGGAAACACCATATATTTT
V gene: TRBV5-1; J gene: TRBJ1-3; D gene: NA; clone size: NA; CDR3 protein: CASSIGRTLSGNTIYF; CDR3 DNA: TGCGCCAGCAGCATTGGACGGACGCTCTCTGGAAACACCATATATTTT
V gene: TRBV11-1; J gene: TRBJ2-1; D gene: NA; clone size: few; CDR3 protein: CASSFRHKYNEQFF; CDR3 DNA: TGTGCCAGCAGCTTCCGGCACAAATACAATGAGCAGTTCTTC
V gene: TRBV29-1; J gene: TRBJ2-5; D gene: TRBD1; clone size: many; CDR3 protein: CSVETGGQETQYF; CDR3 DNA: TGCAGCGTTGAGACAGGGGGGCAAGAGACCCAGTACTTC
V gene: TRBV29-1; J gene: TRBJ2-2; D gene: NA; clone size: many; CDR3 protein: CSAGGGAIGTGELFF; CDR3 DNA: TGCAGCGCTGGAGGGGGGGCGATCGGAACCGGGGAGCTGTTTTTT
V gene: TRBV6-4; J gene: TRBJ2-3; D gene: TRBD2; clone size: NA; CDR3 protein: CASSPTSGELRDTQYF; CDR3 DNA: TGTGCCAGCAGCCCCACTAGCGGGGAATTGAGAGATACGCAGTATTTT